The sequence of this T cell receptor beta chain was determined in a study of blood T cell repertoires in COVID-19 (dated by TCRdb to 2018 to 2020). Regarding the research as a whole: The collaborator samples originated in the United States, Italy and Spain and spanned the acute and convalescent phases of COVID-19. The material from the prospective study consisted of cDNA or gDNA derived from T cells, B-cell-depleted T cells, or PBMCs. Subjects who had been exposed to COVID-19, were actively infected with it, or had recovered from it provided the deeply sampled blood TCRbeta repertoires that made up the dataset. The repertoires were released in a freely available public database meant as a resource for research on the immune response to SARS-CoV-2. The samples were drawn from the first 160 participants of the ongoing ImmuneRACE study and from roughly 1,300 subjects provided by 6 global collaborators. Sample metadata almost always included a de-identified subject ID, COVID-19 status, age in years and sex. Where available, HLA class I and class II types were taken from metadata supplied by the sample provider and were not determined by assay-based typing.

The collaborating institutions used their own protocols to collect whole blood in K2EDTA tubes. Collaborator samples were shipped for TCRbeta analysis as frozen whole blood, isolated PBMCs, or DNA extracted from either sample type. With respect to this clone: Its antigen specificity is not known. No base qualities exist here, and no much larger clone lies one base off it.

Broad study findings and their caveats: The quantity of clinical and demographic metadata differed by source and by participant and was supplied without curation.

TCRbeta CDR3 regions were amplified from genomic DNA using the immunoSEQ Assay, a bias-controlled multiplex PCR. The paper's data handling went like this. The number of nucleated cells in each sample was estimated from the amplification of reference gene primers within the assay. Sequence reads were collapsed and filtered to measure the absolute abundance of every unique TCRbeta CDR3 rearrangement. For each sample, productive Simpson clonality was calculated as the square root of Simpson's diversity index across productive rearrangements. Held by TCRdb, this immuneACCESS table contains in-frame sequences only and omits some clones. Under half of the omission traces to an unresolved V gene where checked; the cause of the rest is unknown. For V, J and clone size, that table is used; D and trimming come from the DNA. This sample lists about 72,000 clones; around 78% were detected once. About 18% of the sample is held by the ten biggest clonotypes.

The sequencing input was peripheral blood. The source is a woman older than 75 with acute or convalescent COVID-19.

Here is the DNA: TGTGCCAGTAGTCCCCCAGGGGGCGGGCGTTCACCCCTCCACTTT. Translated, this is CASSPPGGGRSPLHF. This chain is built from TRBV19 and TRBJ1-6; 8 junctional bases match TRBD1. The CDR3, cysteine through phenylalanine, is 15 amino acids long. This entry keeps only the CDR3 DNA: 45 bases, framed from base 1. Here V drops 5 bases and J drops 9 bases, and the junction holds 9 bases not matched to any gene. Sequences LNHDA (CDR1) and SQIVND (CDR2) are obtained from the germline V gene (reference sequence).